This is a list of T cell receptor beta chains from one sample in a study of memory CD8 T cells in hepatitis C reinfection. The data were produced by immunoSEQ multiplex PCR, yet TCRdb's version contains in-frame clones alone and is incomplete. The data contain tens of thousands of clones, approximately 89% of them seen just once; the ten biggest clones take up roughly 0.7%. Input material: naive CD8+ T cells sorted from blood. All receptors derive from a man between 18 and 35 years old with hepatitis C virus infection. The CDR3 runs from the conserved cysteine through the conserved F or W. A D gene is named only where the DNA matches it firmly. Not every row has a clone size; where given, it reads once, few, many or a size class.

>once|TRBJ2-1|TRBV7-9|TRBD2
TGTGCCAGCAGCGACAGCGGGGGCCTCTACAATGAGCAGTTCTTC
CASSDSGGLYNEQFF
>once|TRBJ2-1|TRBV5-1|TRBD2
TGCGCCAGCAGCTTGGGCGGGGGGGTGAATGAGCAGTTCTTC
CASSLGGGVNEQFF
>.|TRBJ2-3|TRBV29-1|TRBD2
TGCAGCGTTGACAGCGGGAGCAGGACAGATACGCAGTATTTT
CSVDSGSRTDTQYF
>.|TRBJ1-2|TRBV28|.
TGTGCCAGCAGCCCTCGGACAGCTAACTATGGCTACACCTTC
CASSPRTANYGYTF
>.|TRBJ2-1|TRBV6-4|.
TGTGCCAGCGCACAGGGCGCTTACAATGAGCAGTTCTTC
CASAQGAYNEQFF
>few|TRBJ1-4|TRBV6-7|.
TGTGCCAGCACTAGCACCCCGGGGGAGGATGAAAAACTGTTTTTT
CASTSTPGEDEKLFF
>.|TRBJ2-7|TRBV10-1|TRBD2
TGCGCCAGCAGTGATTCCCCGACTAGCACAACCTACGAGCAGTACTTC
CASSDSPTSTTYEQYF
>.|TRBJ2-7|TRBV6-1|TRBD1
TGTGCCAGCAGTGAAGCGGCAGGGGGACCCTACGAGCAGTACTTC
CASSEAAGGPYEQYF
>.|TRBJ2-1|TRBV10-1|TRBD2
TGCGCCAGCAGTGAGTCGCAGGCGACCCGGGGAGGGGAGCAGTTCTTC
CASSESQATRGGEQFF
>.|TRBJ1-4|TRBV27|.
TGTGCCAGCAGTTTATCAGGGACAACCACAACTAATGAAAAACTGTTTTTT
CASSLSGTTTTNEKLFF
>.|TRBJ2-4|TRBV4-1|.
TGCGCCAGCAGCCAACAGGGGTGGAACATTCAGTACTTC
CASSQQGWNIQYF
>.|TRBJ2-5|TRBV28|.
TGTGCCAGCAGTTTATACTCGCGGGCGGAGACCCAGTACTTC
CASSLYSRAETQYF
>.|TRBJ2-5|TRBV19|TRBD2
TGTGCCAGTAGTATAAATTCCGAGCGGGGGGACCAAGAGACCCAGTACTTC
CASSINSERGDQETQYF
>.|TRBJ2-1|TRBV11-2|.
TGTGCCAGCAGCTTAGTCCGACAGACCCAGTTCTTC
CASSLVRQTQFF
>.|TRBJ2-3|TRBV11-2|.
TGTGCCAGCAGCTTGGTACTAATCGGCACAGATACGCAGTATTTT
CASSLVLIGTDTQYF
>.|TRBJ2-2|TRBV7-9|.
TGTGCCAGCAGCACGCACGACTCAGGGGCAGGGGAGCTGTTTTTT
CASSTHDSGAGELFF
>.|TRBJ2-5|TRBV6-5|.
TGTGCCAGCAGTTTCTTGGGAGAGGGCCAAGAGACCCAGTACTTC
CASSFLGEGQETQYF
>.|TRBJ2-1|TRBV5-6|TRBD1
TGTGCCAGCAGCGGAGGACAGGGGTTTAATGAGCAGTTCTTC
CASSGGQGFNEQFF
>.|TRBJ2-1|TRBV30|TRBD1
TGTGCCTGGAGTGTGACAGGGAATGAGCAGTTCTTC
CAWSVTGNEQFF
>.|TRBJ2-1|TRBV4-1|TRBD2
TGCGCCAGCAGCCAAGGGACTAGCTCCTACAATGAGCAGTTCTTC
CASSQGTSSYNEQFF
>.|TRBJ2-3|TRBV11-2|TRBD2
TGTGCCAGCAGCTTACGGGATCGGGGGGGCACAGATACGCAGTATTTT
CASSLRDRGGTDTQYF
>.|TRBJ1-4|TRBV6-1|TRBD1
TGTGCCAGCAGTGAGGGACAGGGAACAACTAATGAAAAACTGTTTTTT
CASSEGQGTTNEKLFF
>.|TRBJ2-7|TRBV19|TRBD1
TGTGCCAGTAGTCCCGGGACAGGGGTCAGCTACGAGCAGTACTTC
CASSPGTGVSYEQYF
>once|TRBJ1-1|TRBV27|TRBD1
TGTGCCAGCAGTCCCCCGGGGACAGGAAAGAACACTGAAGCTTTCTTT
CASSPPGTGKNTEAFF
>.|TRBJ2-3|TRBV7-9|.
TGTGCCAGCAGCTTAGGGGCACTTATCACAGATACGCAGTATTTT
CASSLGALITDTQYF
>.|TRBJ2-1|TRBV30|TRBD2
TGTGCCTGGAGCGGTATTTTTAGCGGGGGTTACAATGAGCAGTTCTTC
CAWSGIFSGGYNEQFF
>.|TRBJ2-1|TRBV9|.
TGTGCCAGCAGCGTAGGAGGGTCGGGGTATGAGCAGTTCTTC
CASSVGGSGYEQFF
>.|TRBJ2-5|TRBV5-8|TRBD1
TGTGCCAGCAGCGACCCCGGGACAGGGAGAGAGACCCAGTACTTC
CASSDPGTGRETQYF
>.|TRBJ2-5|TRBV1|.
TGCACCAGCAGCCAAGATTGGGACAGGACGTACCAAGAGACCCAGTACTTC
CTSSQDWDRTYQETQYF
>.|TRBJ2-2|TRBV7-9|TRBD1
TGTGCCAGCAGCCCTAGAGTCAGGGGGACGAACACCGGGGAGCTGTTTTTT
CASSPRVRGTNTGELFF
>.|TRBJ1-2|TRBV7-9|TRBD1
TGTGCCAGCAGCTTAGCAGGACAGGGAACCTATGGCTACACCTTC
CASSLAGQGTYGYTF
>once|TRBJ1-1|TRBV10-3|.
TGTGCCATCAGATACAGGGTCCGCGAAGCTTTCTTT
CAIRYRVREAFF
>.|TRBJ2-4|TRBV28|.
TGTGCCAGCGAAACCGGGGTACAAAACATTCAGTACTTC
CASETGVQNIQYF
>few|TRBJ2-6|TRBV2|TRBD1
TGTGCCAGCAACGGACAGGGGGAATCTGGGGCCAACGTCCTGACTTTC
CASNGQGESGANVLTF
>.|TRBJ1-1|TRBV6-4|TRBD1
TGTGCCAGCAGTGACGGGACAGGGGGCACTGAAGCTTTCTTT
CASSDGTGGTEAFF
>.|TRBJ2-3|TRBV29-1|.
TGCAGCGTTGAATTAGTGGGGCAAGGAGATACGCAGTATTTT
CSVELVGQGDTQYF
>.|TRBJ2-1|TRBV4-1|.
TGCGCCAGCAGCCATACTCCGGGAAGTCGAACGGTCGGATGGGGGCAGTTCTTC
CASSHTPGSRTVGWGQFF
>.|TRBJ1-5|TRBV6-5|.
TGTGCCAGCAGCCCCGACAGCTATAGCAATCAGCCCCAGCATTTT
CASSPDSYSNQPQHF
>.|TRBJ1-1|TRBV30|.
TGTGCCTGGAGTCCACAGGGGAACACTGAAGCTTTCTTT
CAWSPQGNTEAFF
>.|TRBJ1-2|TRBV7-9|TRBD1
TGTGCCAGCAGGACAGGGGGCTTGGACTATGGCTACACCTTC
CASRTGGLDYGYTF